The 22 T cell receptor beta chains below were found in one sample sequenced in a study of cytomegalovirus exposure and HLA in healthy donors. PCR involved 60 Vbeta and 13 Jbeta primers. Here immunoSEQ multiplex PCR was the method, and the copy in TCRdb shows in-frame clones only, minus some. The sample includes 160,000 or so clones, around 84% of them seen just once. Input material: PBMCs. These receptor sequences come from a man aged 50 or older in good health and CMV-seropositive.

Notes on this clone: One junction end disagrees with the germline gene, perhaps due to a read error. This sequence joins TRBV5-1 and TRBJ2-3; possible D gene TRBD2, 5 bases. Per the germline V gene, CDR1 is SGHRS and CDR2 is YFSETQ. CDR3 length equals 13 residues. The CDR3 sequence: CASSLDQEDRQYF. CDR3 nucleotides: TGCGCCAGCAGCTTGGACCAGGAGGATAGGCAGTATTTT.

V is TRBV28 and J is TRBJ1-4; TRBD1 matches at 9 bases. The CDR3 extends over 15 amino acids. J gave up 7 bases and V 6 bases, and 9 bases lay outside the gene matches. Germline CDR1 MDHEN, CDR2 SYDVKM. CDR3 region: CASSSPGQGGEKLFF. The CDR3 nucleotides are TGTGCCAGCAGCAGTCCGGGACAGGGCGGTGAAAAACTGTTTTTT.

V and J are TRBV27 and TRBJ2-7; D gene uncertain. V lost 8 bases to trimming and J lost 0 bases, with 11 bases between them. Per the germline V gene, CDR1 is MNHEY and CDR2 is SMNVEV (reference sequence). The CDR3 is 13 residues long. CDR3 bases: TGTGCCAGCCGAGGCGGCACCTCCTACGAGCAGTACGTC. It yields the protein CASRGGTSYEQYV.

CDR3 residues: CASSDREGYGYTF. CDR3 nucleotide sequence: TGTGCCAGCAGTGACAGGGAAGGCTATGGCTACACCTTC. This chain joins TRBV6-1 and TRBJ1-2, with D possibly matching TRBD1 (5 bases). The length of the CDR3 is 13 residues. V lost 3 bases, J lost 4 bases, and 9 bases lay in between. Germline CDR1 MNHNS, CDR2 SASEGT.

The genes are TRBV27 and TRBJ1-1; 7 bases agree with TRBD1. The CDR3 spans 15 residues. CDR1 and CDR2 (germline): MNHEY, SMNVEV (reference sequence). V was pared by 5 bases and J by 0 bases, with 6 bases of the junction left unmatched. CDR3 in DNA: TGTGCCAGCAGTATCAGACAGGGATTGAACACTGAAGCTTTCTTT. Translated: CASSIRQGLNTEAFF.

J is TRBJ2-3 and V is TRBV5-6, with TRBD2 matching 9 bases. Germline CDR1 SGHDT, CDR2 YYEEEE. The CDR3 totals 18 residues. J gave up 6 bases and V 0 bases, and 14 bases lay outside the gene matches. The CDR3 DNA is TGTGCCAGCAGCTTGGGCATCGAGGGGCGGGAGGGCCAGGATACGCAGTATTTT. Translated: CASSLGIEGREGQDTQYF.

This clone was found a few times. The rearrangement uses TRBV19 and TRBJ2-7; D might be TRBD2 (5 bases). There are 14 residues in the CDR3. V was clipped by 2 bases and J by 3 bases, with 11 bases between them. CDR1 and CDR2 from the germline V gene are LNHDA and SQIVND (reference sequence). The CDR3 bases are TGTGCCAGTAGTATAATCGGAGGAGGCTACGAGCAGTACTTC. Its translation is CASSIIGGGYEQYF.

The chain is built from TRBV25-1 and TRBJ2-3, with D perhaps matching TRBD2 (6 bases). Trimming left V 4 bases short and J 0 bases short, with 8 bases between. The CDR3 consists of 14 residues. Germline assignment: CDR1 MGHDK and CDR2 SYGVNS. CDR3 region: CASSVGGSTDTQYF. The CDR3 DNA reads as TGTGCCAGCAGTGTGGGAGGAAGCACAGATACGCAGTATTTT.

This chain joins TRBV5-1 and TRBJ2-3; unclear D gene. The germline V gene has CDR1 SGHRS and CDR2 YFSETQ. The V and J ends lost 2 bases and 0 bases respectively, with 10 bases between them. The CDR3 spans 15 residues. The CDR3 loop is CASSLTPTSTDTQYF. Here the CDR3 DNA reads TGCGCCAGCAGCTTAACACCGACTAGCACAGATACGCAGTATTTT.

The V and J genes are TRBV19 and TRBJ2-3, with a weak D call TRBD1 (6 bases). This CDR3 has 18 amino acids. The V gene's germline CDR1 is LNHDA and CDR2 SQIVND (reference sequence). Trimming removed 11 bases from V and 2 bases from J, with 29 bases in between. CDR3 protein: CAFFCRRGIGAYTDTQYF. The CDR3 coding sequence is TGTGCCTTTTTTTGCCGCAGGGGCATAGGAGCTTACACAGATACGCAGTATTTT.

V and J are TRBV7-9 and TRBJ2-2; D gene ambiguous. Looked up from germline, CDR1 is SEHNR and CDR2 is FQNEAQ (reference sequence). This CDR3 comprises 15 residues. V was trimmed by 6 bases and J by 0 bases, leaving 11 bases between them. The CDR3 reads CASRARLTNTGELFF. CDR3 in DNA: TGTGCCAGCAGGGCCCGACTTACGAACACCGGGGAGCTGTTTTTT.

This clone was seen a few times. V gene TRBV19 combines with J gene TRBJ1-1; unclear D gene. Germline V gives CDR1 LNHDA, CDR2 SQIVND (reference sequence). This CDR3 region has 13 residues. The V end was cut by 3 bases, the J end by 4 bases, with 9 bases between. Here the CDR3 DNA reads TGTGCCAGTAGTATTTTGGGGAGCACTGAAGCTTTCTTT. Its protein is CASSILGSTEAFF.

V is TRBV4-1 and J is TRBJ2-1; the match to TRBD2 covers 9 bases. Losses at the gene ends were 2 bases for V and 7 bases for J; bases not matched to a gene: 15. This CDR3 is built from 18 residues. Germline values: CDR1 MGHRA, CDR2 YSYEKL. The CDR3 DNA reads TGCGCCAGCAGCCAAACCTATAGCGGGAGCCAGCGCTTTAATGAGCAGTTCTTC. As protein: CASSQTYSGSQRFNEQFF.

This chain links TRBV5-1 with TRBJ2-1, with D maybe TRBD1 (5 bases). There are 16 residues in the CDR3. From germline, CDR1 is SGHRS and CDR2 YFSETQ. V lost 4 bases and J lost 0, with 14 bases in between. The CDR3 coding sequence is TGCGCCAGCAGCAAAGCTGGGGCTTCCTCCTACAATGAGCAGTTCTTC. Its translation: CASSKAGASSYNEQFF. The full variable domain, completed using reference TRBV5-1 and TRBJ2-1, is KAGVTQTPRYLIKTRGQQVTLSCSPISGHRSVSWYQQTPGQGLQFLFEYFSETQRNKGNFPGRFSGRQFSNSRSEMNVSTLELGDSALYLCASSKAGASSYNEQFFGPGTRLTVL.

This clone has at least ten counts. The rearrangement joins TRBV4-1 to TRBJ1-4; tentative D call: TRBD1 (6 bases). The CDR3 contains 15 residues. Germline V gene lookup returns CDR1 MGHRA and CDR2 YSYEKL. V was pared by 1 base and J by 4 bases, with 10 bases between. CDR3 DNA: TGCGCCAGCAGCCAAGGGCAGGGGCTTAATGAAAAACTGTTTTTT. It yields the protein CASSQGQGLNEKLFF.

The DNA of the CDR3 is TGCGCCAGCAGCCCCTTCCCTGAGGGTTCAGTAAACGAGCAGTACGTC. Its protein is CASSPFPEGSVNEQYV. The J gene is TRBJ2-7, the V gene TRBV4-1, with a possible D match to TRBD2 (5 bases). Germline V CDR1 and CDR2: MGHRA, YSYEKL. V shed 4 bases and J shed 5 bases, with 21 bases lying between them. The CDR3 is 16 amino acids.

The CDR3: CATSRESVQGISAKNIQYF. DNA of the CDR3: TGTGCCACCAGCAGAGAGAGCGTACAGGGGATATCGGCCAAAAACATTCAGTACTTC. The V call is TRBV15, the J call TRBJ2-4, with TRBD1 matching over 7 bases. CDR1 is LNHNV, CDR2 YYDKDF, per germline (reference sequence). The CDR3 runs 19 residues. The J segment lost 1 base and the V segment lost 0 bases, leaving 12 bases of the junction unmatched.

The CDR3 loop is CASSLGLAGYNEQFF. The CDR3 DNA sequence: TGTGCCAGCAGCTTGGGACTAGCGGGTTACAATGAGCAGTTCTTC. The chain carries TRBV7-3 and TRBJ2-1, with 12 bases fitting TRBD2. The CDR3 consists of 15 residues. Germline V gives CDR1 SGHTA, CDR2 FQGTGA. After removal of 3 bases from V and 4 bases from J, the junction contained 1 base not matched to a gene.

The chain couples TRBV4-2 to TRBJ2-1; tentatively, D is TRBD2 (5 bases). CDR3 length: 13 amino acids. Trimming removed 6 bases from V and 9 bases from J, with 15 bases in between. CDR1 and CDR2 (germline): LGHNA, YNFKEQ. The CDR3 spells CASSRGPSGEQFF. The CDR3 DNA is TGTGCCAGCAGTCGCGGGCCTTCCGGTGAGCAGTTCTTC.

Concerning this clone: One junction end does not reproduce the germline sequence, and a read error may be involved. V usage is TRBV6-6 and J usage is TRBJ1-2; possibly TRBD1 for D (5 bases). Germline loops: CDR1 MNHNY, CDR2 SVGAGI (reference sequence). There are 13 residues in the CDR3. Here the CDR3 reads CASYEGTDYVYTF. DNA of the CDR3: TGTGCCAGCTATGAGGGGACGGACTATGTCTACACCTTC.

The rearrangement links TRBV10-3 to TRBJ2-1; 7 bases line up with TRBD2. V lost 11 bases to trimming and J lost 5 bases; unmatched junction nucleotides: 12. The germline gives CDR1 ENHRY, CDR2 SYGVKD. CDR3 size: 14 residues. The CDR3 region has the DNA TGTGCCTCCACCCGTTCAGCGGGAAACAATGAGCAGTTCTTC. Its protein is CASTRSAGNNEQFF.

The V and J genes are TRBV11-1 and TRBJ2-2; D ambiguous. The V end lost 5 bases, the J end lost 1 base, and 5 bases lay between the germline ends. The length of the CDR3 is 13 residues. Per the germline V gene, CDR1 is SGHAT and CDR2 is FQDESV (reference sequence). CDR3 loop: CASSPRNTGELFF. The CDR3 DNA is TGTGCCAGCAGCCCGCGGAACACCGGGGAGCTGTTTTTT.